The clone carrying this T cell receptor (beta chain) was picked up a small number of times. The record originates from a study of human T cells and chemical hapten exposure. About the research overall: Patients, mostly women, had alopecia areata, alopecia totalis or alopecia universalis.

Time point reported: patch test 1, 2 weeks after DPC sensitization. The treatment is: therapeutic diphenylcyclopropenone sensitization with weekly scalp DPC. TCRdb processed the RACE reads anew with MiXCR; each CDR3 protein has one entry. Here the sample spans tens of thousands of distinct CDR3 sequences, 10% being singletons. CDR1 and CDR2 from the germline V gene are SQVTM and ANQGSEA. CDR3 length: 13 residues. Trimming shortened V by 5 bases and J by 3 bases, and 11 bases separated the two germline ends. The origin of this receptor is a woman aged 45-59 years with alopecia areata. Some clones in this sample may be carry-over from other donors' samples. V and J are TRBV29-1 and TRBJ1-5; D call uncertain. The sample was whole blood, taken in connection with sensitization to the hapten diphenylcyclopropenone (DPC). This CDR3 is CSVIHGSNQPQHF. DNA of the CDR3: TGCAGCGTTATTCACGGGTCCAATCAGCCCCAGCATTTT.